This TCR beta chain was profiled in a study of spatial heterogeneity in lung cancer. Study-wide background: Raw-read counts averaged over ten per unique TCR and UMI combination.

This sample's time point: sample taken at primary tumor resection. The study sequenced unsorted whole RNA from tumor, nontumor lung or frozen PBMC. TCRdb ran MiXCR on the 5' RACE reads and lists one entry per CDR3 protein. The repertoire includes fewer than 65,000 distinct CDR3 sequences, under 7.5% of them detected once, and roughly 15% sits in the top ten. Deletions cut 4 bases from V and 4 bases from J, with 17 bases between. The germline V gene has CDR1 LGHNT and CDR2 FRNRAP. The CDR3 is 16 amino acids. The chain is built from TRBV12-5 and TRBJ1-5; D might be TRBD1 (6 bases). The source material was PBMCs, sampled at surgery. This sequence originates from a female donor with early-stage non-small cell lung cancer. CDR3 loop: CASGWGQGRRNQPQHF. For the CDR3, the DNA is TGTGCTAGTGGTTGGGGCCAGGGGAGAAGGAATCAGCCCCAGCATTTT.